This TCR beta chain came from a study of T-cell reconstitution after alpha-beta-depleted transplantation in children. There are a few counts of this clonotype. Antigen unknown. Trimming left V 3 bases short and J 5 bases short, with 16 bases between. This CDR3 region has 16 residues. Germline CDR1 reads KGHDR; CDR2 reads SFDVKD. Study-wide results and caveats: At one year after transplant, newly produced T cells mostly accounted for T-cell counts and diversity. Several patients had high TCRbeta diversity at day 60; it came from surviving recipient T cells and thymic progenitors. Approximately two months post-transplant, alpha-beta T cells reportedly originated from several hundred expanded graft clones.

Unique molecular identifiers featured in how the TCRbeta library was prepared. A single record per CDR3 protein comes from TCRdb applying MiXCR to the PCR reads. The sample contains 530,000 or so distinct CDR3 sequences, roughly 27% of which appear only once. The chain couples TRBV24-1 to TRBJ2-1; a possible D gene is TRBD2 (5 bases). The starting material was PBMCs, obtained before TCRalphabeta/CD19-depleted stem cell transplant. This receptor was identified in a boy under three years old with Wiskott-Aldrich syndrome, due to receive a stem cell transplant. DNA for the CDR3: TGTGCCACCAGTGATCCCGGAGGCCAAATCAACAATGAGCAGTTCTTC. Its translation: CATSDPGGQINNEQFF.